The 11 T cell receptor beta chains below come from one sample, sequenced in a study of cytomegalovirus exposure and HLA in healthy donors. This PCR relied on a set of 60 Vbeta primers and 13 Jbeta primers. TCRdb keeps only in-frame clones here, not all; method: immunoSEQ multiplex PCR. The sample contains 180,000 or so clones, around 80% of which appear only once. Sequencing was performed on PBMCs. All receptors come from a man younger than 35 in good health and CMV-seronegative.

The chain has TRBV5-1 and TRBJ2-3; 12 nucleotides line up with TRBD2. The ends lost 5 bases at V and 4 bases at J; junction bases unmatched: 5. Germline CDR1 SGHRS, CDR2 YFSETQ. The CDR3 spans 15 residues. CDR3 sequence: CASRRLAGAADTQYF. CDR3 coding DNA: TGCGCCAGCAGGAGACTAGCGGGAGCAGCAGATACGCAGTATTTT.

The chain links TRBV29-1 to TRBJ2-7; D possibly corresponds to TRBD1 (5 bases). CDR1 and CDR2 (germline): SQVTM, ANQGSEA. The CDR3 length is 13 residues. Trimming stripped 7 bases from V and 2 bases from J, with 15 bases between. This chain's CDR3 is CSAGLQETYEQYF. The CDR3 nucleotides are TGCAGCGCCGGCTTACAGGAAACCTACGAGCAGTACTTC.

This clone was seen more than once but under ten times. The V and J genes are TRBV6-1 and TRBJ2-4; 9 bases are shared with TRBD1. Germline V gene data show CDR1 as MNHNS and CDR2 as SASEGT. The CDR3 is made up of 19 amino acids. After removal of 4 bases from V and 0 bases from J, the junction contained 13 bases not matched to a gene. The CDR3 loop reads CASSAKGTGTDLAKNIQYF. The CDR3, as DNA: TGTGCCAGCAGTGCCAAGGGGACAGGGACCGATCTAGCCAAAAACATTCAGTACTTC.

The J gene is TRBJ2-7, the V gene TRBV15; D might be TRBD1 (6 bases). This CDR3 region has 15 residues. Deletions cut 2 bases from V and 2 bases from J, with 13 bases between. Germline CDR1 LNHNV, CDR2 YYDKDF (reference sequence). The chain's CDR3 is CATSRQQGPTYEQYF. The CDR3 region has the DNA TGTGCCACCAGCAGACAACAGGGCCCAACCTACGAGCAGTACTTC.

This rearrangement joins TRBV5-4 to TRBJ2-5; unclear D gene. The CDR3 has 14 residues. V was cut by 4 bases and J by 2 bases, with 12 bases left in between. The germline CDR1 and CDR2 sequences are SGHNT and YYREEE (reference sequence). Here the CDR3 DNA reads TGTGCCAGCAGCCGAAAGCGAGAACAAGAGACCCAGTACTTC. It encodes CASSRKREQETQYF.

V usage is TRBV11-3 and J usage is TRBJ1-2; 10 nucleotides match TRBD1. Germline V gene data show CDR1 as SGHNT and CDR2 as YENEEA. J gave up 7 bases and V 4 bases, and 3 bases lay outside the gene matches. The CDR3 contains 13 residues. The CDR3 nucleotides read TGTGCCAGCAGCTGGGGACAGGGGTCTGGCTACACCTTC. Translation gives CASSWGQGSGYTF.

The rearrangement uses TRBV7-9 and TRBJ1-5; a weak D match, TRBD1 (6 bases). The germline V gene encodes CDR1 SEHNR and CDR2 FQNEAQ (reference sequence). CDR3 length equals 15 residues. Trimming stripped 3 bases from V and 4 bases from J, with 13 bases between. CDR3 loop: CASSLGAGRNQPQHF. The CDR3 DNA sequence: TGTGCCAGCAGCTTGGGGGCCGGAAGGAATCAGCCCCAGCATTTT.

The J gene is TRBJ1-1, the V gene TRBV6-4, with 10 nucleotides matching TRBD1. The germline CDR1 and CDR2 sequences are MRHNA and SNTAGT. The CDR3 spans 13 residues. V shed 8 bases, J shed 4 bases, and the junction held 4 bases outside the gene matches. The CDR3 nucleotides read TGTGCCAGCGAGGACAGGGGGGGCACTGAAGCTTTCTTT. Protein sequence: CASEDRGGTEAFF.

The chain is built from TRBV21-1 and TRBJ2-7; the tabulated D call, TRBD1, remains unverified against the DNA. TRBV21-1 is a pseudogene segment. CDR3 length: 18 residues. The CDR3 DNA reads as TGTGCCAGCAGCAAGGACCTGAACAGGGGCTCTTTGTCCTACGAGCAGTACTTC. This gives the protein CASSKDLNRGSLSYEQYF.

The chain recombines TRBV5-1 with TRBJ2-2; unclear D gene. Deletions cut 0 bases from V and 0 bases from J, with 6 bases between. The CDR3 spans 15 residues. CDR1 is SGHRS, CDR2 YFSETQ, per germline. As DNA, the CDR3 is TGCGCCAGCAGCTTGGGGGCCTCGAACACCGGGGAGCTGTTTTTT. Its translation is CASSLGASNTGELFF.

The chain links TRBV7-6 to TRBJ2-3, with D perhaps matching TRBD2 (6 bases). CDR1 SGHVS and CDR2 FNYEAQ come from the germline V gene. The CDR3 contains 15 residues. V was cut by 5 bases and J by 0 bases, with 12 bases left in between. DNA for the CDR3: TGTGCCAGCAGCCTGAAGCGGGCTAGCACAGATACGCAGTATTTT. This encodes CASSLKRASTDTQYF.